The 27 T cell receptor beta chains given below trace back to one sample, sequenced in a study of regulatory T cells in long-lasting Graves disease. This sample's time point: newly diagnosed GD, antithyroid drugs for less than 3 months. The TCR library used RNA extracted from PBMCs. Relying on iRepertoire HTBI primers and Arm-PCR of CDR3 regions, the team built TCR beta libraries. In TCRdb, the multiplex PCR reads were re-called with MiXCR into one record per CDR3 protein. This sample carries about 220,000 distinct CDR3 sequences, about 19% of them seen once, and the ten largest clones take 12%. This sample also belongs to another study, concerning T cells in Graves' hyperthyroidism and ophthalmopathy.

Sequencing used peripheral blood mononuclear cells (PBMCs), obtained at new diagnosis, from a patient treated with antithyroid drugs. These receptors originate from a woman younger than 45 with Graves disease.

There are many counts of this clonotype. CDR3 residues: CASSQSGQPQHF. As DNA, the CDR3 is TGTGCCAGCAGCCAATCGGGCCAGCCCCAGCATTTT. The chain couples TRBV3-1 to TRBJ1-5; D unclear. Germline lookup yields CDR1 LGHDT and CDR2 YNNKEL (reference sequence). This CDR3 has 12 residues. V was trimmed by 2 bases and J by 7 bases, leaving 6 bases between them.

This clonotype was found a few times. This may be a read error, as it is one base from a much larger clone. The chain is built from TRBV30 and TRBJ2-1; the D gene is possibly TRBD1 (6 bases). The V and J ends lost 2 bases and 5 bases respectively, with 16 bases between them. The CDR3 loop spans 15 amino acids. Germline V gives CDR1 GTSNPN, CDR2 SVGIG (reference sequence). This CDR3 is CAWSWDNQADNEQFF. The CDR3 DNA is TGTGCCTGGAGTTGGGACAACCAAGCGGACAATGAGCAGTTCTTC. Supplemented by reference TRBV30 and TRBJ2-1, the full variable domain reads SQTIHQWPATLVQPVGSPLSLECTVEGTSNPNLYWYRQAAGRGLQLLFYSVGIGQISSEVPQNLSASRPQDRQFILSSKKLLLSDSGFYLCAWSWDNQADNEQFFGPGTRLTVL.

In its sample, this clonotype was seen many times. CDR3 coding DNA: TGTGCCAGCAGCCCACCATCCCCGGGACAGGGTACCACTGAAGCTTTCTTT. Its translation: CASSPPSPGQGTTEAFF. The chain couples TRBV7-9 to TRBJ1-1, with 9 bases that match TRBD1. With 5 bases clipped from V and 4 bases from J, the junction kept 14 bases outside the gene matches. The germline V gene has CDR1 SEHNR and CDR2 FQNEAQ (reference sequence). The CDR3 loop spans 17 amino acids.

This clonotype was counted a few times. The chain uses TRBV30 and TRBJ2-3; TRBD2 aligns across 10 bases. The V gene's germline CDR1 is GTSNPN and CDR2 SVGIG (reference sequence). The CDR3 spans 15 residues. J was trimmed by 8 bases and V by 2 bases; bases with no gene match: 10. In DNA form, the CDR3 reads TGTGCCTGGAGTAAAGGTCTAGCGGGAGTAGGTACGCAGTATTTT. Protein product: CAWSKGLAGVGTQYF.

In its sample, this clonotype was seen many times. The chain links TRBV28 to TRBJ1-2; D possibly corresponds to TRBD1 (6 bases). The CDR3 has 15 residues. CDR1 and CDR2 (germline): MDHEN, SYDVKM. V was pared by 8 bases and J by 6 bases, with 22 bases between. CDR3 protein: CASGDQFIRGHGYTF. CDR3 bases: TGTGCCAGCGGCGATCAATTTATCAGGGGTCATGGCTACACCTTC.

Ten or more counts support this clonotype. J is TRBJ1-3 and V is TRBV2; D call uncertain. V lost 5 bases, J lost 1 base, and 9 bases lay in between. Germline-derived CDR1 and CDR2 are SNHLY and FYNNEI. This CDR3 is built from 14 residues. DNA of the CDR3: TGTGCCAGCAGTCTCCAGGAGTCTGGAAACACCATATATTTT. Residues: CASSLQESGNTIYF.

This clonotype has a handful of counts. The chain carries TRBV5-6 and TRBJ2-7; the D gene is possibly TRBD1 (6 bases). CDR1 and CDR2 from the germline V gene are SGHDT and YYEEEE. CDR3 length: 14 amino acids. V was trimmed by 4 bases and J by 2 bases, leaving 13 bases between them. The CDR3 spells CASSPRGRTYEQYF. CDR3 sequence (DNA): TGTGCCAGCAGCCCCAGGGGACGGACCTACGAGCAGTACTTC.

This clonotype has ten or more counts. This rearrangement joins TRBV4-1 to TRBJ2-3; 8 bases map to TRBD2. CDR3 length: 17 residues. Per the germline V gene, CDR1 is MGHRA and CDR2 is YSYEKL. The junction had 7 bases not matched to a gene; V was cut back by 1 base and J by 1 base. The CDR3 reads CASSQVASGPGTDTQYF. The CDR3, as DNA: TGCGCCAGCAGCCAAGTGGCTAGCGGGCCCGGCACAGATACGCAGTATTTT.

This clonotype showed up just a few times. The chain has TRBV4-2 and TRBJ1-2, with 7 bases identical to TRBD1. The CDR3 has 16 amino acids. Trimming at V came to 1 base and at J to 4 bases, leaving 9 bases not matched to a gene. Germline assignment: CDR1 LGHNA and CDR2 YNFKEQ. The CDR3 sequence is CASSQAGGTATYGYTF. The CDR3 nucleotides read TGTGCCAGCAGCCAAGCGGGTGGGACAGCGACCTATGGCTACACCTTC.

This clonotype came up many times. V usage is TRBV14 and J usage is TRBJ1-1, with D possibly matching TRBD1 (5 bases). The V gene lost 4 bases and the J gene lost 3 bases, with 9 bases spanning the gap. CDR3 size: 13 residues. Germline-derived CDR1 and CDR2 are SGHDN and FVKESK. In DNA form, the CDR3 reads TGTGCCAGCAGCCGTCAGGGATACACTGAAGCTTTCTTT. Amino acid sequence: CASSRQGYTEAFF.

Details on this clonotype: Being one base from a much bigger clone, this may be a read error. The chain employs TRBV11-3 and TRBJ1-2; a possible D gene is TRBD1 (5 bases). Germline V gives CDR1 SGHNT, CDR2 YENEEA. This CDR3 is 13 amino acids long. CDR3 DNA: TGTGCCAGCAGCTTCCTCAGGGTTGGTGGCTGCACCTTC. The encoded protein is CASSFLRVGGCTF.

In its sample, this clonotype was seen many times. V and J are TRBV28 and TRBJ2-3, with TRBD2 matching over 7 bases. The CDR3 runs 15 residues. J lost 1 base, V lost 7 bases, and 8 bases had no gene match. Germline CDR1 reads MDHEN; CDR2 reads SYDVKM. The CDR3 DNA reads as TGTGCCAGCATCTCCGGACGGGAGGGCACAGATACGCAGTATTTT. Its translation is CASISGREGTDTQYF. Looking up the rest from reference TRBV28 and TRBJ2-3 gives the full variable domain: DVKVTQSSRYLVKRTGEKVFLECVQDMDHENMFWYRQDPGLGLRLIYFSYDVKMKEKGDIPEGYSVSREKKERFSLILESASTNQTSMYLCASISGREGTDTQYFGPGTRLTVL.

In its sample, this clonotype was seen many times. The chain has TRBV10-2 and TRBJ2-2; D is ambiguous. V dropped 6 bases and J dropped 3 bases, with 8 bases sitting between them. Per the germline V gene, CDR1 is WSHSY and CDR2 is SAAADI. The CDR3 totals 13 residues. CDR3 in DNA: TGCGCCAGCAGCCCATCCGACACCGGGGAGCTGTTTTTT. Protein sequence: CASSPSDTGELFF.

This clonotype appeared many times. CDR3 amino acids: CASSARTGPMSDYTF. The DNA for the CDR3 is TGTGCCAGCAGCGCCCGGACAGGGCCTATGTCTGACTACACCTTC. This chain links TRBV13 with TRBJ1-2; TRBD1 matches at 8 bases. Losses at the gene ends were 5 bases for V and 10 bases for J; bases not matched to a gene: 15. The CDR3 contains 15 residues. Germline V lookup: CDR1 PRHDT, CDR2 FYEKMQ (reference sequence).

This clonotype was seen ten or more times. The chain couples TRBV7-9 to TRBJ2-2; weak D call: TRBD2 (5 bases). Per the germline V gene, CDR1 is SEHNR and CDR2 is FQNEAQ (reference sequence). Between the trimmed V and J ends, which lost 2 bases and 7 bases, there was a span of 14 bases. The CDR3 covers 15 residues. The CDR3, as DNA: TGTGCCAGCAGCTTACGGGAAAGAGTTGGCGGGGAGCTGTTTTTT. This sequence encodes CASSLRERVGGELFF.

This chain connects TRBV10-2 to TRBJ1-2; D possibly corresponds to TRBD1 (5 bases). The V gene's germline CDR1 is WSHSY and CDR2 SAAADI. The CDR3 has 13 amino acids. V was cut by 2 bases and J by 4 bases, with 8 bases left in between. CDR3 in DNA: TGCGCCAGCAGTGAGGGGGACGGCTATGGCTACACCTTC. It is translated as CASSEGDGYGYTF.

Ten or more counts support this clonotype. This chain joins TRBV9 and TRBJ2-1; no reliable D call. CDR1 SGDLS and CDR2 YYNGEE come from the germline V gene. Trimming removed 0 bases from V and 6 bases from J, with 13 bases in between. This CDR3 is built from 15 residues. The CDR3 protein is CASSVGASVGNEQFF. The CDR3 region has the DNA TGTGCCAGCAGCGTAGGGGCTAGTGTTGGCAATGAGCAGTTCTTC.

This clonotype was seen ten or more times. The genes are TRBV19 and TRBJ1-2, with 8 bases matching TRBD1. Germline V lookup: CDR1 LNHDA, CDR2 SQIVND (reference sequence). The J segment lost 7 bases and the V segment lost 4 bases, leaving 11 bases of the junction unmatched. This CDR3 has 15 residues. Written as DNA, the CDR3 is TGTGCCAGTAGTACCCTGGACAGGGTGGAGGGTGGCTACACCTTC. As protein: CASSTLDRVEGGYTF.

This clonotype appeared many times. The V gene is TRBV30, the J gene TRBJ1-5; maybe TRBD1 (5 bases). The germline gives CDR1 GTSNPN, CDR2 SVGIG (reference sequence). This CDR3 is built from 13 residues. Trimming left V 0 bases short and J 9 bases short, with 12 bases between. The CDR3 DNA reads as TGTGCCTGGAGTGTTAGGGGATCCATGCCCCAGCATTTT. Encoded protein: CAWSVRGSMPQHF. The full variable domain, completed using reference TRBV30 and TRBJ1-5, is SQTIHQWPATLVQPVGSPLSLECTVEGTSNPNLYWYRQAAGRGLQLLFYSVGIGQISSEVPQNLSASRPQDRQFILSSKKLLLSDSGFYLCAWSVRGSMPQHFGDGTRLSIL.

This clonotype was observed at least ten times. The chain links TRBV20-1 to TRBJ1-2; 9 nucleotides agree with TRBD1. From germline, CDR1 is DFQATT and CDR2 SNEGSKA (reference sequence). J was trimmed by 5 bases and V by 2 bases; bases with no gene match: 6. The CDR3 totals 14 residues. The DNA for the CDR3 is TGCAGTGCTAGATTGCGGGGACAGGGATATGGCTACACCTTC. This codes for CSARLRGQGYGYTF.

There are many counts of this clonotype. This chain uses TRBV5-5 with TRBJ2-2, with a possible D match to TRBD2 (6 bases). Germline lookup yields CDR1 SGHKS and CDR2 YYEKEE (reference sequence). CDR3 length: 14 amino acids. Trimming took 2 bases from V and 5 from J, leaving 10 bases between them. The CDR3 nucleotides are TGTGCCAGCAGCTTCGACAGCGGGACCGGGGAGCTGTTTTTT. This codes for CASSFDSGTGELFF.

This clonotype was detected only once. The V and J genes are TRBV6-2 or TRBV6-3 and TRBJ2-4, with 8 bases fitting TRBD1. In germline, CDR1 is MNHEY, CDR2 SVGEGT. The length of the CDR3 is 16 residues. Unmatched junction bases numbered 6, after V lost 5 bases and J lost 0 bases. The CDR3 reads CASSGGTGLAKNIQYF. The CDR3 coding sequence is TGTGCCAGCAGTGGAGGGACAGGCCTAGCCAAAAACATTCAGTACTTC.

This clonotype was observed at least ten times. The rearrangement joins TRBV12-5 to TRBJ2-1; TRBD1 aligns across 7 bases. Germline V gene sequence: CDR1 LGHNT, CDR2 FRNRAP. The length of the CDR3 is 14 residues. Unmatched junction bases numbered 7, after V lost 5 bases and J lost 6 bases. CDR3 region: CASGNRGRGNEQFF. The CDR3 bases are TGTGCTAGTGGTAACAGGGGTCGGGGCAATGAGCAGTTCTTC.

The chain employs TRBV6-4 and TRBJ2-1; TRBD1 matches 9 bases. Germline CDR1 reads MRHNA; CDR2 reads SNTAGT. V gave up 10 bases and J gave up 5 bases; unmatched junction bases: 9. The CDR3 has 14 amino acids. The CDR3 loop reads CATHPGQGHNEQFF. In nucleotides, the CDR3 is TGTGCCACCCATCCGGGACAGGGACACAATGAGCAGTTCTTC.

This chain connects TRBV20-1 to TRBJ2-1; D may be TRBD2 (5 bases). Trimming removed 1 base from V and 2 bases from J, with 21 bases in between. CDR1 DFQATT and CDR2 SNEGSKA come from the germline V gene (reference sequence). This CDR3 has 18 residues. CDR3 amino acids: CSARVEISGLAAYNEQFF. The CDR3 bases are TGCAGTGCTAGAGTCGAAATCTCCGGACTGGCAGCCTACAATGAGCAGTTCTTC.

This clonotype was counted ten times or more. The gene calls are TRBV5-4 and TRBJ2-2; 9 bases are a match to TRBD1. V lost 3 bases to trimming and J lost 5 bases; unmatched junction nucleotides: 5. CDR3 length: 15 residues. CDR1 and CDR2 from the germline V gene are SGHNT and YYREEE (reference sequence). This CDR3 reads CASSYGQGQTGELFF. Here the CDR3 DNA reads TGTGCCAGCAGCTATGGACAGGGGCAGACCGGGGAGCTGTTTTTT.

Remarks on this clonotype: One junction end does not reproduce the germline sequence, and a read error may be involved. The rearrangement joins TRBV19 to TRBJ2-1; 7 bases are shared with TRBD2. The CDR3 runs 14 residues. Germline CDR1 and CDR2: LNHDA and SQIVND (reference sequence). This CDR3 is CAGSIQGRGNEQFF. The CDR3 region has the DNA TGTGCCGGTAGTATCCAAGGGAGGGGAAATGAGCAGTTCTTC.